This TCR beta chain is from a study of blood T cell repertoires in COVID-19. Background on the study: Sites in the United States, Italy and Spain provided acute and convalescent COVID-19 samples. The cDNA or gDNA used as material had been derived from T cells, B-cell-depleted T cells, or PBMCs.

Measured with immunoSEQ multiplex PCR; TCRdb has only the in-frame clones, and not every one. Here the sample spans around 45,000 clones, 60% to 80% being singletons. The clonotype originates from a woman aged 80 or over with acute or convalescent COVID-19. Sequenced input: peripheral blood.

CDR3 nucleotides: TGCGCCAGCAGTGACCCGTGGACAGGGGGGCAGTCTTCCTACGAGCAGTACTTC. Protein sequence: CASSDPWTGGQSSYEQYF. The chain couples TRBV10-2 to TRBJ2-7, with TRBD1 matching 10 bases. The CDR3 spans 18 residues. From germline, CDR1 is WSHSY and CDR2 SAAADI. The trim removed 3 bases at V and 1 base at J, leaving 12 bases unmatched.